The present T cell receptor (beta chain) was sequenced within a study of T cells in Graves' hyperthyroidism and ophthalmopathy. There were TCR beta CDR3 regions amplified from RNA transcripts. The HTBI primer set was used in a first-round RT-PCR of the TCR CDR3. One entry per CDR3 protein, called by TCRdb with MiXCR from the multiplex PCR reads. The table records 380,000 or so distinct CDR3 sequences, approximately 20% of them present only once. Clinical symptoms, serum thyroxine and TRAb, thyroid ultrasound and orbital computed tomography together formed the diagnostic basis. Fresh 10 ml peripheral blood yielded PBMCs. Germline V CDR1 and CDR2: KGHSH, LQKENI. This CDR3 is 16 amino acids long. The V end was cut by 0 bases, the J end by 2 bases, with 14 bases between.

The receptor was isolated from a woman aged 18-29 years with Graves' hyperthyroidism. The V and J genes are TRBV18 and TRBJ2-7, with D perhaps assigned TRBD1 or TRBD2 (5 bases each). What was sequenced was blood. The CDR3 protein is CASSPPVGDVPYEQYF. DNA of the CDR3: TGTGCCAGCTCACCACCGGTCGGGGACGTTCCCTACGAGCAGTACTTC.